Listed here are 10 T cell receptor beta chains from one sample, sequenced in a study of blood T cell repertoires in COVID-19. Generated by immunoSEQ multiplex PCR, the TCRdb table keeps only in-frame clones and is missing some. In the table there are some 76,000 clones, 87% of which are singletons. Sample: peripheral blood. Receptors were obtained from a woman younger than 30 with acute or convalescent COVID-19.

This clone occurred a few times. The chain is built from TRBV5-6 and TRBJ2-2, with 11 bases identical to TRBD2. V dropped 4 bases and J dropped 5; count of bases not matched to a gene: 13. The CDR3 covers 18 residues. Germline CDR1 SGHDT, CDR2 YYEEEE. CDR3 residues: CASSPFSGRAGKTGELFF. CDR3 in DNA: TGTGCCAGCAGCCCATTTAGCGGGAGGGCGGGGAAGACCGGGGAGCTGTTTTTT.

This sequence joins TRBV20-1 and TRBJ1-2, with D uncertain. V lost 3 bases to trimming and J lost 4 bases, with 15 bases between them. The CDR3 totals 14 residues. Germline CDR1 is DFQATT and CDR2 is SNEGSKA (reference sequence). The CDR3 here is CSASAWQTFYGYTF. Here the CDR3 DNA reads TGCAGTGCTAGTGCATGGCAGACTTTCTATGGCTACACCTTC.

V and J are TRBV28 and TRBJ2-2; a possible D gene is TRBD1 (7 bases). V lost 7 bases, J lost 1 base, and 19 bases lay in between. Germline lookup yields CDR1 MDHEN and CDR2 SYDVKM. The CDR3 runs to 17 residues. In DNA form, the CDR3 reads TGTGCCAGCAAAGGGGGCGGGCGGGGAGTGAACACCGGGGAGCTGTTTTTT. It codes for CASKGGGRGVNTGELFF.

The chain combines TRBV6-5 with TRBJ2-2; TRBD2 aligns across 7 bases. With V trimmed by 6 bases and J by 5 bases, 3 bases remained unmatched. The V gene's germline CDR1 is MNHEY and CDR2 SVGAGI. The CDR3 totals 13 residues. Here the CDR3 reads CASRAGLTGELFF. The CDR3 nucleotides are TGTGCCAGCAGGGCGGGACTAACCGGGGAGCTGTTTTTT.

The gene calls are TRBV12-5 and TRBJ2-5; 8 nucleotides match TRBD2. Unmatched junction bases numbered 4, after V lost 6 bases and J lost 10 bases. Looked up from germline, CDR1 is LGHNT and CDR2 is FRNRAP. The CDR3 sequence is 11 residues long. Here the CDR3 DNA reads TGTGCTAGTGGCCTCAGCGGGAGCCAGTACTTC. This translates into CASGLSGSQYF.

CDR3 sequence reads: CASSLAGTATYEQYF. CDR3 sequence (DNA): TGCGCCAGCAGTCTGGCCGGGACAGCCACCTACGAGCAGTACTTC. The V and J genes are TRBV5-1 and TRBJ2-7; 7 positions agree with TRBD1. Germline CDR1 and CDR2: SGHRS and YFSETQ. The V segment lost 5 bases and the J segment 2 bases; nucleotides outside the gene matches: 10. This CDR3 contains 15 residues.

The chain uses TRBV24-1 and TRBJ2-1; D is possibly TRBD2 (5 bases). This CDR3 comprises 16 residues. The germline V gene has CDR1 KGHDR and CDR2 SFDVKD. V lost 0 bases and J 10 bases, leaving 18 bases between the germline ends. This CDR3 reads CATSDLRVGRNREQFF. The CDR3 nucleotides read TGTGCCACCAGTGATTTGAGGGTTGGGAGAAATCGGGAGCAGTTCTTC.

The chain joins TRBV11-2 to TRBJ2-7; 14 positions agree with TRBD2. From germline, CDR1 is SGHAT and CDR2 FQNNGV. The CDR3 runs to 14 residues. With 5 bases clipped from V and 3 bases from J, the junction kept 0 bases outside the gene matches. CDR3 sequence reads: CASSGTSGSYEQYF. As DNA, the CDR3 is TGTGCCAGCAGCGGGACTAGCGGGAGCTACGAGCAGTACTTC.

In this sample, this clone turned up once. This chain joins TRBV3-1 (or the pseudogene TRBV3-2) and TRBJ2-7; 8 nucleotides agree with TRBD1. The CDR3 is 13 residues long. The germline V gene has CDR1 LGHDT and CDR2 YNNKEL (reference sequence). V gave up 5 bases and J gave up 3 bases; unmatched junction bases: 3. The CDR3 loop is CASSSGQGYEQYF. Here the CDR3 DNA reads TGTGCCAGCAGCAGCGGACAGGGCTACGAGCAGTACTTC.

This sequence joins TRBV5-1 and TRBJ1-4; unclear D gene. Trimming shortened V by 2 bases and J by 8 bases, and 7 bases separated the two germline ends. The germline gives CDR1 SGHRS, CDR2 YFSETQ. This CDR3 has 12 amino acids. The CDR3 DNA sequence: TGCGCCAGCAGCTTTGGCGGAGAAAAACTGTTTTTT. Its protein is CASSFGGEKLFF.